This entry is about one TCR beta chain. TEMRA cells were FACS-enriched, while CD8+ and CD4+ T cells were negatively isolated. The RNA, roughly 0.45 to 1 ug, was put through reverse transcription using random hexamers. TCRdb re-called the immunoSEQ multiplex PCR reads through MiXCR, storing one row per CDR3 protein. The sample yields 400,000 to 550,000 distinct CDR3 sequences, more than 80% seen once. Germline V CDR1 and CDR2: DFQATT, SNEGSKA (reference sequence). J was trimmed by 5 bases and V by 3 bases; bases with no gene match: 3. The CDR3 extends over 13 amino acids. This specimen comes from a study of CD8 T cells in Susac syndrome.

The TCR was taken from a human donor with multiple sclerosis. The sample consisted of CD8+ T cells from PBMCs. The rearrangement uses TRBV20-1 and TRBJ2-7, with TRBD1 matching over 11 bases. The CDR3 coding sequence is TGCAGTGCTAGGTGGACAGGGGGCCACGAGCAGTACTTC. As protein: CSARWTGGHEQYF.